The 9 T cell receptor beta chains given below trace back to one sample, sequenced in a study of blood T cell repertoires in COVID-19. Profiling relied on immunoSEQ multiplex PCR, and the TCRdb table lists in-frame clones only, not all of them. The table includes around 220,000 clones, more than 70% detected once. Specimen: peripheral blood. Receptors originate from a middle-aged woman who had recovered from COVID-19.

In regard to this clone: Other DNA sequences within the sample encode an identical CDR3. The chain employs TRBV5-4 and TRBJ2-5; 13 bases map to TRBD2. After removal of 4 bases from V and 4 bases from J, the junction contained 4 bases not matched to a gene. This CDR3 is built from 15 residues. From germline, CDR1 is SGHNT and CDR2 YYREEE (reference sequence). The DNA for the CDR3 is TGTGCCAGCAGCCCCAGACTAGCGGGGGGAGAGACCCAGTACTTC. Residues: CASSPRLAGGETQYF.

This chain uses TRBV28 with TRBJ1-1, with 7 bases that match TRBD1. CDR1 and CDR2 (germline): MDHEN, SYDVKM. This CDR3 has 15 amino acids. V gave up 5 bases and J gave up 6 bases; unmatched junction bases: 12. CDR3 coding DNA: TGTGCCAGCAGTCAACTAACGACAGGGAGCCCTGAAGCTTTCTTT. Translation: CASSQLTTGSPEAFF.

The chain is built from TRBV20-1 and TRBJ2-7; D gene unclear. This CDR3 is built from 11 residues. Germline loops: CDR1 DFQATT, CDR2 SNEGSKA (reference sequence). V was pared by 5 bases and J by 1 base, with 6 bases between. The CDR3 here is CSAYSSYEQYF. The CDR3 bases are TGCAGTGCTTACAGTTCCTACGAGCAGTACTTC.

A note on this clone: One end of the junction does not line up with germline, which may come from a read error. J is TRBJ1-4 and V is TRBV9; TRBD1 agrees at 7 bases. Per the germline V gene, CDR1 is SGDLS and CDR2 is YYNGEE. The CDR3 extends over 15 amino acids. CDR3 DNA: TGTGCCTGCAGCCGACTGGGACAGCCTAATGAAAAACTGTTTTTT. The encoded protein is CACSRLGQPNEKLFF.

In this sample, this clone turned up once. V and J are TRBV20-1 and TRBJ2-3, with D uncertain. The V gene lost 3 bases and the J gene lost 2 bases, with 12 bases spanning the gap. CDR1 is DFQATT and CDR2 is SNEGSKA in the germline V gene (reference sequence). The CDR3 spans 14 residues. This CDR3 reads CSASGPRNTDTQYF. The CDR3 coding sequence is TGCAGTGCTAGTGGGCCTAGAAACACAGATACGCAGTATTTT.

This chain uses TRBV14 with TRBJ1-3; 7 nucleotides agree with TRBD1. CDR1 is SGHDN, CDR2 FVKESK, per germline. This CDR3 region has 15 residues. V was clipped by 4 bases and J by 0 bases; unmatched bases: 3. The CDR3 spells CASSPGQLSGNTIYF. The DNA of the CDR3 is TGTGCCAGCAGCCCGGGACAGCTCTCTGGAAACACCATATATTTT.

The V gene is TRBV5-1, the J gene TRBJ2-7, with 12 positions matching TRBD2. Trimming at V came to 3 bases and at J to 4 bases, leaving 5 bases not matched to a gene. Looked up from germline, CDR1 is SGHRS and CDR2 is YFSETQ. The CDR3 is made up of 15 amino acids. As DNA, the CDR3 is TGCGCCAGCAGCTCGACTAGCGGGAGAAGTTACGAGCAGTACTTC. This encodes CASSSTSGRSYEQYF.

Here the CDR3 reads CASSLDRPNTGELFF. The CDR3 DNA reads TGTGCCAGCAGCCTGGACAGGCCGAACACCGGGGAGCTGTTTTTT. The chain is built from TRBV11-2 and TRBJ2-2; TRBD1 matches at 7 bases. The ends lost 5 bases at V and 0 bases at J; junction bases unmatched: 3. The CDR3 is 15 amino acids. Germline assignment: CDR1 SGHAT and CDR2 FQNNGV.

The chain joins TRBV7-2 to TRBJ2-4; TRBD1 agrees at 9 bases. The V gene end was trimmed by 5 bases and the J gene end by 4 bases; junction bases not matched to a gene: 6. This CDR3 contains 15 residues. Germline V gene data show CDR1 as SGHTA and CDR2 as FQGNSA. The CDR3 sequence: CASSPEDRGKNIQYF. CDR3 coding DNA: TGTGCCAGCAGCCCTGAGGACAGGGGTAAAAACATTCAGTACTTC.